This T cell receptor beta chain was recovered during a study of human T cells and chemical hapten exposure. The overall study: Weekly diphenylcyclopropenone doses were given to patients' scalps across the approximately 25-week study. The patients were mostly female; they had alopecia areata, totalis or universalis.

TCRdb independently ran MiXCR on the RACE reads; one entry per CDR3 protein. The sample holds 70,000 to 75,000 distinct CDR3 sequences, approximately 32% seen once. Indicated time point: patch test 1, 2 weeks after DPC sensitization. The treatment here: therapeutic diphenylcyclopropenone sensitization with weekly scalp DPC. The CDR3 contains 14 residues. CDR1 is DFQATT, CDR2 SNEGSKA, per germline (reference sequence). V lost 6 bases to trimming and J lost 3 bases, with 18 bases between them. This receptor was taken from a man in his forties with alopecia areata. Some clones in this sample may be carry-over from other donors' samples. The source material was whole blood, sampled in connection with sensitization to the hapten diphenylcyclopropenone (DPC). The rearrangement joins TRBV20-1 to TRBJ2-7; D possibly matches TRBD1 or TRBD2 (5 bases each). The DNA for the CDR3 is TGCAGTGCGCCGAGCTGGGGGTCCAGCTACGAGCAGTACTTC. Amino acid sequence: CSAPSWGSSYEQYF.